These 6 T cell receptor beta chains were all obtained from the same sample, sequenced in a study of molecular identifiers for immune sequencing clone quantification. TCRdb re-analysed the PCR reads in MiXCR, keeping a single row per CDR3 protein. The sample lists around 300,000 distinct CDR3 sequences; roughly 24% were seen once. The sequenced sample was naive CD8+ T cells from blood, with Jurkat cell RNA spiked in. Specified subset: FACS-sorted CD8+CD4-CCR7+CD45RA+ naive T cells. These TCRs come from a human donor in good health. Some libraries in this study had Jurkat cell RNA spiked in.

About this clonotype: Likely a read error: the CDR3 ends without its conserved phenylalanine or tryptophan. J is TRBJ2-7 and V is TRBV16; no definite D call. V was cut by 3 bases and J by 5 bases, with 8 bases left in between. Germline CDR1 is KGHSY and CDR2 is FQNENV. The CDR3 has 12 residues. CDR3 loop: CASSHRGHEQYL. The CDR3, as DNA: TGTGCCAGCAGCCATCGAGGCCACGAGCAGTACCTC.

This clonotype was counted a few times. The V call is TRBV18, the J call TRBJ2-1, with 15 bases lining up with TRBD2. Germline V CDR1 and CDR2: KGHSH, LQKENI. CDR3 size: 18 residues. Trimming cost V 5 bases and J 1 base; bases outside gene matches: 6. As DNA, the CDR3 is TGTGCCAGCTCAACTGGGACTAGCGGGGGGCCGTCCTACAATGAGCAGTTCTTC. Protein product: CASSTGTSGGPSYNEQFF.

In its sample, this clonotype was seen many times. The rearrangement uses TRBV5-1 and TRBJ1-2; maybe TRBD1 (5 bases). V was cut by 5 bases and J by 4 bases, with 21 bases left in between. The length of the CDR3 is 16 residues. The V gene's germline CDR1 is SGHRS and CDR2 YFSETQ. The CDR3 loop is CASSGLPGQGTYGYTF. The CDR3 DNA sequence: TGCGCCAGCAGTGGGCTCCCGGGCCAAGGGACCTATGGCTACACCTTC.

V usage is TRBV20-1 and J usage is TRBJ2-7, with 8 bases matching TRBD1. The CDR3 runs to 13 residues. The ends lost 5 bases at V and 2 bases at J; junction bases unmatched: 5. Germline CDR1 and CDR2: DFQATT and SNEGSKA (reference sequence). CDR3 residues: CSAQDRETYEQYF. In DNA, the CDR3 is TGCAGTGCTCAGGACAGGGAGACCTACGAGCAGTACTTC.

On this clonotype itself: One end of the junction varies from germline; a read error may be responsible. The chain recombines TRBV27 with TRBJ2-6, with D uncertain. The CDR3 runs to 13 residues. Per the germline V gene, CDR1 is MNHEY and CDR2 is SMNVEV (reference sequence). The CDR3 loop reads CASSFPGVNVLTF. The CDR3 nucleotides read TGTGCCAGCAGTTTCCCTGGGGTCAACGTCCTGACTTTC.

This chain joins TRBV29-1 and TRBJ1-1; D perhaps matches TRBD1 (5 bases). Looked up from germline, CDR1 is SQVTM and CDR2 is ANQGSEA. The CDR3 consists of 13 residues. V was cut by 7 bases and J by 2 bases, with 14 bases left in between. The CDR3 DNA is TGCAGCGGAACCGGGGGACTAAACACTGAAGCTTTCTTT. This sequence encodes CSGTGGLNTEAFF.